This entry features one T cell receptor (beta chain) sequence. Its antigen is unidentified. This PCR relied on a set of 60 Vbeta primers and 13 Jbeta primers. This table comes from immunoSEQ multiplex PCR, and its TCRdb copy is limited to in-frame clones, with some not included. The sample lists roughly 90,000 clones, 70% to 85% seen once, with approximately 20% in the top ten. The germline V gene encodes CDR1 MGHDK and CDR2 SYGVNS. This CDR3 region has 13 residues. Between the trimmed V and J ends, which lost 2 bases and 7 bases, there was a span of 11 bases. These data come from a study of cytomegalovirus exposure and HLA in healthy donors. Broader study findings: Overall, around 150 TCR beta chains were annotated as cytomegalovirus-associated. In a later analysis, about 17,000 TCR beta sequences were associated with HLA alleles at 0.05 false discovery rate. About 87% or about 30% of the time was how often most TCR beta V segments were productive, according to an earlier analysis.

The TCR was taken from a man aged 25 to 40 in good health and CMV-seropositive. This chain joins TRBV25-1 and TRBJ1-2; D may be TRBD1 (5 bases). Sequencing input: PBMCs. The CDR3 protein is CASSERGAPGYTF. The CDR3 DNA reads TGTGCCAGCAGTGAAAGGGGTGCCCCTGGCTACACCTTC.